This passage covers 15 T cell receptor beta chains from one sample sequenced in a study of cytomegalovirus exposure and HLA in healthy donors. Primers: 60 Vbeta forward and 13 Jbeta reverse. Clones were sequenced by immunoSEQ multiplex PCR, and TCRdb holds only the in-frame ones, with some missing. The sample lists tens of thousands of clones, 60% to 85% seen once, with more than 5% in the top ten. Sequenced sample: PBMCs. These receptor sequences come from a male donor in good health and CMV-seropositive.

V and J are TRBV10-3 and TRBJ2-7; TRBD1 matches 11 bases. The CDR3 is made up of 16 amino acids. Germline trimming cut 6 bases from V and 7 bases from J; bases unmatched to any gene: 14. Germline V gene data show CDR1 as ENHRY and CDR2 as SYGVKD. The CDR3 DNA reads TGTGCCATCAGACCCGAAGGGGACAGGGGGAAGAGGGAGCAGTACTTC. It specifies CAIRPEGDRGKREQYF.

This chain uses TRBV7-2 with TRBJ1-2, with TRBD1 as a possible D gene (5 bases). The V and J ends lost 1 base and 4 bases respectively, with 13 bases between them. The CDR3 is made up of 15 amino acids. Germline V CDR1 and CDR2: SGHTA, FQGNSA. The CDR3 reads CASSLVWDGGYGYTF. The CDR3 bases are TGTGCCAGCAGCTTAGTATGGGACGGGGGCTATGGCTACACCTTC.

V is TRBV4-2 and J is TRBJ2-1; D not resolved. The CDR3 is made up of 16 amino acids. Per the germline V gene, CDR1 is LGHNA and CDR2 is YNFKEQ. V lost 3 bases, J lost 0 bases, and 12 bases lay in between. The CDR3 region has the DNA TGTGCCAGCAGCCAGGAGACGCCGAGCTCCTACAATGAGCAGTTCTTC. It is translated as CASSQETPSSYNEQFF.

In DNA, the CDR3 is TGCGCCAGCAGTCGACTGGACAGGGACTATGGCTACACCTTC. As protein: CASSRLDRDYGYTF. The chain recombines TRBV5-1 with TRBJ1-2; 8 nucleotides agree with TRBD1. Trimming at V came to 5 bases and at J to 3 bases, leaving 6 bases not matched to a gene. Germline V gene lookup returns CDR1 SGHRS and CDR2 YFSETQ. The CDR3 spans 14 residues.

This CDR3 reads CASRRPGQEYNEQFF. CDR3 DNA sequence: TGTGCCAGCAGACGCCCGGGACAGGAGTACAATGAGCAGTTCTTC. The rearrangement uses TRBV6-6 and TRBJ2-1, with 8 bases identical to TRBD1. The CDR3 loop spans 15 amino acids. J gave up 4 bases and V 6 bases, and 8 bases lay outside the gene matches. Germline V lookup: CDR1 MNHNY, CDR2 SVGAGI (reference sequence).

The count of this clone is one. The J gene is TRBJ1-2, the V gene TRBV11-2, with 7 bases that match TRBD1. Germline trimming cut 4 bases from V and 2 bases from J; bases unmatched to any gene: 1. The CDR3 loop spans 13 amino acids. Germline values: CDR1 SGHAT, CDR2 FQNNGV. The CDR3 region is CASSSTGNYGYTF. CDR3 DNA: TGTGCCAGCAGCTCGACAGGGAACTATGGCTACACCTTC.

This clone has more than one count but fewer than ten. The V and J genes are TRBV14 and TRBJ2-2; D call uncertain. The CDR3 consists of 13 residues. V lost 4 bases, J lost 1 base, and 4 bases lay in between. Germline CDR1 and CDR2: SGHDN and FVKESK. CDR3 loop: CASSPGNTGELFF. CDR3 coding DNA: TGTGCCAGCAGCCCAGGGAACACCGGGGAGCTGTTTTTT.

This clone was recorded once. V gene TRBV7-9 combines with J gene TRBJ1-4, with a tentative D call TRBD1 (6 bases). The ends were cut back, 4 bases at V and 3 bases at J, with 9 bases in the middle. The germline CDR1 and CDR2 sequences are SEHNR and FQNEAQ (reference sequence). The length of the CDR3 is 14 residues. CDR3 bases: TGTGCCAGCAGCTCGGACAGAGCTAATGAAAAACTGTTTTTT. Encoded protein: CASSSDRANEKLFF.

The J gene is TRBJ2-5, the V gene TRBV7-8; TRBD2 agrees at 10 bases. Germline loops: CDR1 SGHVS, CDR2 FQNEAQ. The junction had 11 bases not matched to a gene; V was cut back by 6 bases and J by 4 bases. This CDR3 is 16 amino acids long. CDR3 sequence (DNA): TGTGCCAGCAGGGAGGGAGAGCGGGGGGGCGGAGAGACCCAGTACTTC. Its protein product is CASREGERGGGETQYF.

J is TRBJ2-1 and V is TRBV9; 10 nucleotides align to TRBD1. J was trimmed by 6 bases and V by 4 bases; bases with no gene match: 10. This CDR3 spans 16 amino acids. CDR1 and CDR2 (germline): SGDLS, YYNGEE. In DNA form, the CDR3 reads TGTGCCAGCAGCTTCACCGGGACAGGGGAATTCAATGAGCAGTTCTTC. Its translation is CASSFTGTGEFNEQFF.

This chain connects TRBV7-3 to TRBJ1-2, with D maybe TRBD1 (6 bases). The V and J ends lost 5 bases and 6 bases respectively, with 22 bases between them. The length of the CDR3 is 16 residues. Germline-derived CDR1 and CDR2 are SGHTA and FQGTGA. CDR3 protein: CASSPGGQSTLDGYTF. The CDR3 DNA reads TGTGCCAGCAGCCCCGGCGGACAGTCTACTCTGGATGGCTACACCTTC.

CDR3 amino acids: CASSEDPPMEDTQYF. The CDR3, as DNA: TGTGCCAGCAGTGAAGACCCCCCAATGGAGGATACGCAGTATTTT. The chain uses TRBV6-1 and TRBJ2-3; D uncertain. CDR3 length equals 15 residues. Trimming left V 1 base short and J 6 bases short, with 14 bases between. Germline lookup yields CDR1 MNHNS and CDR2 SASEGT.

The V and J genes are TRBV4-2 and TRBJ2-3; 8 bases match TRBD2. CDR3 length: 15 residues. Per the germline V gene, CDR1 is LGHNA and CDR2 is YNFKEQ. With 4 bases clipped from V and 9 bases from J, the junction kept 12 bases outside the gene matches. CDR3 in amino acids: CASSPFPGGQDTQYF. The CDR3 bases are TGTGCCAGCAGCCCCTTCCCGGGGGGGCAAGACACGCAGTATTTT.

This chain uses TRBV29-1 with TRBJ2-5, with no clear D. Per the germline V gene, CDR1 is SQVTM and CDR2 is ANQGSEA. The CDR3 contains 10 residues. Between the trimmed V and J ends, which lost 4 bases and 5 bases, there was a span of 5 bases. The CDR3 DNA reads as TGCAGCGTTGTAGTGGAGACCCAGTACTTC. It is translated as CSVVVETQYF.

This chain connects TRBV6-1 to TRBJ2-7; 7 bases agree with TRBD1. Germline lookup yields CDR1 MNHNS and CDR2 SASEGT. This CDR3 region has 15 residues. Losses at the gene ends were 3 bases for V and 4 bases for J; bases not matched to a gene: 9. For the CDR3, the DNA is TGTGCCAGCAGTGATCCAGGGGGTTCATCTTACGAGCAGTACTTC. It encodes CASSDPGGSSYEQYF.